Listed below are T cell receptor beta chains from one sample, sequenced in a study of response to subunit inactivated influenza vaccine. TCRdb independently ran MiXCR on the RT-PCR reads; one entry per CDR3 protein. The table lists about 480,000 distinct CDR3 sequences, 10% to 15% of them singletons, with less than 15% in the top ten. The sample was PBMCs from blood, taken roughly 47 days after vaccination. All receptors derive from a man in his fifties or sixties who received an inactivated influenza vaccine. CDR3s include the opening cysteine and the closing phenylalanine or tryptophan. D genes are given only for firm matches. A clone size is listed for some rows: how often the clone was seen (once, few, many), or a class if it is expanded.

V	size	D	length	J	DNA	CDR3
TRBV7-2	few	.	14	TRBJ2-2	TGTGCCAGCAGCTTATACGGTACTCCCGGGGAGCTGTTTTTT	CASSLYGTPGELFF
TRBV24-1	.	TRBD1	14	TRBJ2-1	TGTGCCACCAGTGATTTCCACAGGGGAAATGAGCAGTTCTTC	CATSDFHRGNEQFF
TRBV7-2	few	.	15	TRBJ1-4	TGTGCCAGCAGCCAAGCCAGGGAAATAGGTGAAAAACTGTTTTTT	CASSQAREIGEKLFF
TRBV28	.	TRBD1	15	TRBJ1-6	TGTGCCAGCAGACCCTACAGGGGGCTCCATTCACCCCTCCACTTT	CASRPYRGLHSPLHF
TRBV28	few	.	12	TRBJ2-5	TGTGCCAGCGGACGGAACCAAGAGACCCAGTACTTC	CASGRNQETQYF
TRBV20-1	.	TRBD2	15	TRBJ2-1	TGCAGTGCTAGAGATTCGGCTAGCGGGGACAATGAGCAGTTCTTC	CSARDSASGDNEQFF
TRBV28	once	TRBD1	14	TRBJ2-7	TGTGCCAGCAGTTTGTTCGGGACAGCGTACGAGCAGTACTTC	CASSLFGTAYEQYF
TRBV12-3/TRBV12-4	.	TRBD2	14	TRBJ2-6	TGTGCCAGCAGTTTCCGGGGGGGAGCCAACGTCCTGACTTTC	CASSFRGGANVLTF
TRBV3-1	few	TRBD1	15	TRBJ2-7	TGTGCCAGCAGCCAGGTCCGGGACAGGGCCTACGAGCAGTACTTC	CASSQVRDRAYEQYF
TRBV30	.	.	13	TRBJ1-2	TGTGCCTGGAGTGTAGCCGGGTTTTATGGCTACACCTTC	CAWSVAGFYGYTF
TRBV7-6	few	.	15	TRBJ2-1	TGTGCCAGCAGCTCCGTTACCGACGGAGACAATGAGCAGTTCTTC	CASSSVTDGDNEQFF
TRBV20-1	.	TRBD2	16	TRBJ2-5	TGCAGTGCTAGAGGTTCCAGACTAGCGGCGAGGGAGACCCAGTACTTC	CSARGSRLAARETQYF
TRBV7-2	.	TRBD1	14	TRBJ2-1	TGTGCCAGCAGCAGGGGACAGTTTTACAATGAGCAGTTCTTC	CASSRGQFYNEQFF
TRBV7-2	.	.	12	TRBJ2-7	TGTGCCAGCCGGGAATTTCCCTACGAGCAGTACTTC	CASREFPYEQYF
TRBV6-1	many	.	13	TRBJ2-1	TGTGCCAGCAGTGATTTCCAAGGAGGCGAGCAGTTCTTC	CASSDFQGGEQFF
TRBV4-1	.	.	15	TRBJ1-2	TGCGCCAGCAGCCCACCTAGCCAGATTCCCTATGGCTACACCTTC	CASSPPSQIPYGYTF
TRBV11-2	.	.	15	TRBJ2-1	TGTGCCAGCAGCTCTCCTTTTAGGCAGAGACCGGAGCAGTTCTTC	CASSSPFRQRPEQFF
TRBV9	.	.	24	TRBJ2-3	TGTGCCAGCAGCGGATCCCGAGAACCGAATCGGCGATTCGGCCCCCTCCCTTCAACAGATACGCAGTATTTT	CASSGSREPNRRFGPLPSTDTQYF
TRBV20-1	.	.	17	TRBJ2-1	TGCAGTGCTAGAGTTCGTCTAGTTTTTGGTTTGTACAATGAGCAGTTCTTC	CSARVRLVFGLYNEQFF
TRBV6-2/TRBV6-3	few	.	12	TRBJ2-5	TGTGCCAGCGCTAGCGCGGAAGAGACCCAGTACTTC	CASASAEETQYF
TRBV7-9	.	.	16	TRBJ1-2	TGTGCCAGCAGCTTAGATCCTTACCAGGGTGGATATGGCTACACCTTC	CASSLDPYQGGYGYTF
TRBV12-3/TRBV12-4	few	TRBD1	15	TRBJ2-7	TGTGCCAGCAGTTTAGCGGACAGGGTTGTGGGGGAGCAGTACTTC	CASSLADRVVGEQYF
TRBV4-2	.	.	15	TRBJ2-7	TGTGCCAGCAGCCACGGGGGTCAAGGACCCTACGAGCAGTACTTC	CASSHGGQGPYEQYF
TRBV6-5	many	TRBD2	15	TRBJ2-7	TGTGCCAGCAGTTACTCGGGCGGGAGGCTTGACGAGCAGTACTTC	CASSYSGGRLDEQYF
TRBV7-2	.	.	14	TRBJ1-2	TGTGCCAGCAGCTTAGATGGCCGGAACTATGGCTACACCTTC	CASSLDGRNYGYTF
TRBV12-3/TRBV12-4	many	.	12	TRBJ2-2	TGTGCCAGCAGCCATTTGGGGGGGGAGCTGTTTTTT	CASSHLGGELFF
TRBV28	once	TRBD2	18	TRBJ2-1	TGTGCCAGCAGTTTATCCCAACGCCTACTAGCGGGGTACAATGAGCAGTTCTTC	CASSLSQRLLAGYNEQFF
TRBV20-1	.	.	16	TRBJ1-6	TGCAGTGCAAGAGGTCGGAGGACAAACAGTAATTCACCCCTCCACTTT	CSARGRRTNSNSPLHF
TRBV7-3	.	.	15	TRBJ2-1	TGTGCCAGCAGCTTAGGTAGCTCGGCGGCTAATGAGCAGTTCTTC	CASSLGSSAANEQFF
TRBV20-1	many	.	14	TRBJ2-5	TGCAGTGCTAGAGATCTTGGAGGGTTGGAGACCCAGTACTTC	CSARDLGGLETQYF
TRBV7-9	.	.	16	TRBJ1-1	TGTGCCAGCAGCTTAGCTGTCCGGACGAGAACGCCTGAAGCTTTCTTT	CASSLAVRTRTPEAFF
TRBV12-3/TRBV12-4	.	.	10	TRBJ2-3	TGTGCCAGCAGTTTTGGGGCGCAGTATTTT	CASSFGAQYF
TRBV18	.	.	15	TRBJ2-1	TGTGCCAGCTCACCCGACAGGGGACTACACAATGAGCAGTTCTTC	CASSPDRGLHNEQFF
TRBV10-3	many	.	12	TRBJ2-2	TGTGCCATCAGTGAGTCTCTCGGGGAGCTGTTTTTT	CAISESLGELFF
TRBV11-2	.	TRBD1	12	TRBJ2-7	TGTGCCAGCAGTCTAGGGGGACAGGGGGGTTACTTC	CASSLGGQGGYF
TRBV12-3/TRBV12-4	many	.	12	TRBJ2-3	TGTGCCAGCAGGGACAGCACAGATACGCAGTATTTT	CASRDSTDTQYF
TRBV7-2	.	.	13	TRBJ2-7	TGTGCCAGCAGCTTTCCCGGTGCCAACGAGCAGTACTTC	CASSFPGANEQYF
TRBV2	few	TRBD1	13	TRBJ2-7	TGTGCCAGCAGCAGACAGGGGCTGAACGAGCAGTACTTC	CASSRQGLNEQYF
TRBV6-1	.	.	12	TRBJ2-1	TGTGCCAGCAGTCCTGAGTGGAATGAGCAGTTCTTC	CASSPEWNEQFF
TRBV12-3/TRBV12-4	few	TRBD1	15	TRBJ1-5	TGTGCCAGCAGTCCCCGGACAGGGGGGCCTCAGCCCCAGCATTTT	CASSPRTGGPQPQHF
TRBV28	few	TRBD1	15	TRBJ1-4	TGTGCCAGCAGCCCTGGACAGGGGGGAATTGAAAAACTGTTTTTT	CASSPGQGGIEKLFF
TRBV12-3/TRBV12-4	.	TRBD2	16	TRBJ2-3	TGTGCCAGCAGCTCCCGACGGGGGAGGGTCACAGATACGCAGTATTTT	CASSSRRGRVTDTQYF
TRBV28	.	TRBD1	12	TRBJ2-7	TGTGCCAGCAGAGGGACAGGGAGCGAGCAGTACTTC	CASRGTGSEQYF
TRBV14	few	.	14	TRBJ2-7	TGTGCCAGCAGCCCCTGGGGGGGCCCGTACGAGCAGTACTTC	CASSPWGGPYEQYF
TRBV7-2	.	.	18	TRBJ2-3	TGTGCCAGCATCCTAGGGCCTCACAGTTTCCCCTACACAGATACGCAGTATTTT	CASILGPHSFPYTDTQYF
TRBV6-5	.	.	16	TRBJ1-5	TGTGCCAGCAGTTACTCAGCAGGGAGGTATGGTCAGCCCCAGCATTTT	CASSYSAGRYGQPQHF
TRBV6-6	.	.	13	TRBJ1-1	TGTGCCAGCACCAACCCTGGGCTCTTCGAAGCTTTCTTT	CASTNPGLFEAFF
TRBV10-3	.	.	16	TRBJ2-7	TGTGCCATCAGTGAGTCGAGGCAGGGGGGGTCCTACGAGCAGTACTTC	CAISESRQGGSYEQYF
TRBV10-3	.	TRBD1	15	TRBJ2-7	TGTGCCATCAGTGGACCGGGACAGGGGTCCTACGAGCAGTACTTC	CAISGPGQGSYEQYF
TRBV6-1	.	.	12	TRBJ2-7	TGTGCCAGCAGGGGGGTCCAATACGAGCAGTACTTC	CASRGVQYEQYF
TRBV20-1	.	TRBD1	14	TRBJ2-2	TGCAGTGCTAGGGGTGACAGGGCCGCCGGGGAGCTGTTTTTT	CSARGDRAAGELFF
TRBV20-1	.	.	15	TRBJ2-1	TGCAGTGCTAGAAAGCGGACGAGCTCCTACAATGAGCAGTTCTTC	CSARKRTSSYNEQFF